Presented here are 8 T cell receptor beta chains from one specimen sequenced in a study of control samples from healthy donors and cancer patients. The protocol was immunoSEQ multiplex PCR, while the TCRdb copy is restricted to in-frame clones and leaves out a portion. This table holds roughly 400,000 clones, 90% found once. Specimen: PBMCs. Receptor source: a man between 35 and 55 years old with head and neck cancer.

This chain joins TRBV6-2 or TRBV6-3 and TRBJ2-2, with 8 nucleotides matching TRBD1. The germline gives CDR1 MNHEY, CDR2 SVGEGT. The length of the CDR3 is 15 residues. The trim removed 4 bases at V and 4 bases at J, leaving 5 bases unmatched. Here the CDR3 reads CASSFDRGGTGELFF. The CDR3 DNA reads TGTGCCAGCAGTTTCGACAGGGGTGGCACCGGGGAGCTGTTTTTT.

The rearrangement links TRBV29-1 to TRBJ2-1, with D perhaps matching TRBD2 (6 bases). The CDR3 has 15 amino acids. V lost 5 bases, J lost 0 bases, and 14 bases lay in between. Looked up from germline, CDR1 is SQVTM and CDR2 is ANQGSEA. The CDR3 bases are TGCAGCGTTCCCAATAGCGGCCGCTCCTACAATGAGCAGTTCTTC. Amino acid sequence: CSVPNSGRSYNEQFF.

V gene TRBV15 combines with J gene TRBJ2-2; 8 bases line up with TRBD1. This CDR3 spans 15 amino acids. The trim removed 5 bases at V and 4 bases at J, leaving 6 bases unmatched. Germline V gene lookup returns CDR1 LNHNV and CDR2 YYDKDF (reference sequence). The CDR3 region has the DNA TGTGCCACCAGCGGGGGACAGGAACTCACCGGGGAGCTGTTTTTT. It specifies CATSGGQELTGELFF.

The chain uses TRBV5-1 and TRBJ2-2; D is ambiguous. The germline gives CDR1 SGHRS, CDR2 YFSETQ. The CDR3 has 11 amino acids. V was pared by 2 bases and J by 8 bases, with 4 bases between. The CDR3 region has the DNA TGCGCCAGCAGCTTTGGGGGGGAGCTGTTTTTT. Residues: CASSFGGELFF.

The V call is TRBV12-5, the J call TRBJ2-6; 7 nucleotides match TRBD2. The V segment lost 8 bases and the J segment 0 bases; nucleotides outside the gene matches: 13. Germline V lookup: CDR1 LGHNT, CDR2 FRNRAP. There are 18 residues in the CDR3. CDR3 bases: TGTGCTAGTTGGCAGGAGCGAGCGGGGAACTCTGGGGCCAACGTCCTGACTTTC. Its protein is CASWQERAGNSGANVLTF.

The chain uses TRBV27 and TRBJ2-2; 8 bases line up with TRBD1. The CDR3 runs to 14 residues. Germline V gene data show CDR1 as MNHEY and CDR2 as SMNVEV (reference sequence). With V trimmed by 5 bases and J by 3 bases, 2 bases remained unmatched. The CDR3 sequence is CASSPQGDTGELFF. CDR3 nucleotide sequence: TGTGCCAGCAGTCCACAGGGGGACACCGGGGAGCTGTTTTTT.

V gene TRBV7-3 combines with J gene TRBJ2-5, with a weak D call TRBD1 (5 bases). Germline CDR1 and CDR2: SGHTA and FQGTGA. This CDR3 has 14 residues. V was clipped by 3 bases and J by 0 bases, with 8 bases between them. CDR3 protein: CASSLGPYQETQYF. CDR3 DNA: TGTGCCAGCAGCTTGGGGCCCTACCAAGAGACCCAGTACTTC.

This rearrangement joins TRBV7-9 to TRBJ1-1, with a weak D call TRBD1 (5 bases). The germline V gene encodes CDR1 SEHNR and CDR2 FQNEAQ (reference sequence). This CDR3 comprises 12 residues. V was cut by 5 bases and J by 7 bases, with 11 bases left in between. CDR3 DNA: TGTGCCAGCAGCGGACACGTTTATGAAGCTTTCTTT. Translating it yields CASSGHVYEAFF.